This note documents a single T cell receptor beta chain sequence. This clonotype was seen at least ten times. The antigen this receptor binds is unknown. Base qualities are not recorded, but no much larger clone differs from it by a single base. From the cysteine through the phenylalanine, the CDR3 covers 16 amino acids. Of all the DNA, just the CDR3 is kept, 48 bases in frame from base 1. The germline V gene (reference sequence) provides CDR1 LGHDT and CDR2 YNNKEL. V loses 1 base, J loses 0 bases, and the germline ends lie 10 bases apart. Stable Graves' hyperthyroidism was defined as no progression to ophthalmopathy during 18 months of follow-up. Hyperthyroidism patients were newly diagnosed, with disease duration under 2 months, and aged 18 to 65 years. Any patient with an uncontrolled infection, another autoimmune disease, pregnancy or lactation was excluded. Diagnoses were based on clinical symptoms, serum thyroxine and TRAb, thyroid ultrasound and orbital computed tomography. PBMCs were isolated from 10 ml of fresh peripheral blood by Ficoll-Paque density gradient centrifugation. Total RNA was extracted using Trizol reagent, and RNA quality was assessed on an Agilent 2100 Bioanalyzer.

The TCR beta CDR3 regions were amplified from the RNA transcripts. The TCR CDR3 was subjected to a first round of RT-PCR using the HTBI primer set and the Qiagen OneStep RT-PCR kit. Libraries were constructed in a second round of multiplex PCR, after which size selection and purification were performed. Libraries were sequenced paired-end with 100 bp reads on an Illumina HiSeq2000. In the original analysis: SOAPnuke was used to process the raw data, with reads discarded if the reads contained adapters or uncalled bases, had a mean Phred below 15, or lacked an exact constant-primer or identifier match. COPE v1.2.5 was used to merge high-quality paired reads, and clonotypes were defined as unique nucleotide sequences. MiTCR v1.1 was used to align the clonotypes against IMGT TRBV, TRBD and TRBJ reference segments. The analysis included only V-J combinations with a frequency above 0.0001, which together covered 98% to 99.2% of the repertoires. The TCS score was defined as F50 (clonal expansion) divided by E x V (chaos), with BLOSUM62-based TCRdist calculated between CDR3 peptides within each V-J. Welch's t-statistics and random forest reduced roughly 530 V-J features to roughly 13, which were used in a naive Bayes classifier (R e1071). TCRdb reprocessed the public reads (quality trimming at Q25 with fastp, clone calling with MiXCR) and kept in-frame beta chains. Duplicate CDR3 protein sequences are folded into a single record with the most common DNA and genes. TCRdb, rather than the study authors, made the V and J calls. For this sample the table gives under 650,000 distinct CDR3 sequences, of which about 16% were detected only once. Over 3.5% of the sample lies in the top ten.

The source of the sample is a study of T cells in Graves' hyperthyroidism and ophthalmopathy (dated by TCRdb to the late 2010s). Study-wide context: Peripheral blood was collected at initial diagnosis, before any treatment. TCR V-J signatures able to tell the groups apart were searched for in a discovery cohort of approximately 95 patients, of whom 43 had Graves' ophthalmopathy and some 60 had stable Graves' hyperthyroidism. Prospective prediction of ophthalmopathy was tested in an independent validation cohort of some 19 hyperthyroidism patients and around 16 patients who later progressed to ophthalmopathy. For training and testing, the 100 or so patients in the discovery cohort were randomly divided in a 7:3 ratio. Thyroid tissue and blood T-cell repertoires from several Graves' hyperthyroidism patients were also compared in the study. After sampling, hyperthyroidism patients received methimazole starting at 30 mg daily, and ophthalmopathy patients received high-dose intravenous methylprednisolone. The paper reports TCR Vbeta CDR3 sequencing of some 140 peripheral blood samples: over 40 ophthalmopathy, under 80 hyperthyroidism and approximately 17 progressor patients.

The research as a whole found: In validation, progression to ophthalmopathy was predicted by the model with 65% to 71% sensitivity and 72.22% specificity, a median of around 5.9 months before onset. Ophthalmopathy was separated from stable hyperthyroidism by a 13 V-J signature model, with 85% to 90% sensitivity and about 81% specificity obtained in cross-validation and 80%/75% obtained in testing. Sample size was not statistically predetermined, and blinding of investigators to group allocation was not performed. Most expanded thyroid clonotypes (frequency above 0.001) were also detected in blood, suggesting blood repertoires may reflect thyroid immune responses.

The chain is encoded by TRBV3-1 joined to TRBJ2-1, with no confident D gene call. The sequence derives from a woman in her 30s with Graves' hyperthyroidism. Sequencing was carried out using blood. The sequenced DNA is TGTGCCAGCAGCCAAGTTACGGGTAGCTCCTACAATGAGCAGTTCTTC. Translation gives CASSQVTGSSYNEQFF.